This is a list of T cell receptor beta chains from one sample in a study of T cells in Graves' hyperthyroidism and ophthalmopathy. One entry per CDR3 protein results from TCRdb running MiXCR on the multiplex PCR reads. The repertoire holds 500,000 to 600,000 distinct CDR3 sequences, around 45% seen once, with roughly 7.7% in the top ten. Sequencing input: peripheral blood or thyroid tissue (not recorded which). The origin of the receptors is a young woman with Graves' hyperthyroidism. Each CDR3 is given with its conserved first and last residue. The order of the fields is D gene, clone size, J gene, V gene, CDR3 protein, CDR3 DNA. The D gene is left open where the match is weak. Part of the rows lack a size; the others show once, few, many or a class for expanded clones.

D: .; size: many; J: TRBJ2-7; V: TRBV11-2; CDR3: CASSLDRSRGEQYF; DNA: TGTGCCAGCAGCTTAGATCGGTCTCGTGGAGAGCAGTACTTC
D: .; size: .; J: TRBJ1-1; V: TRBV20-1; CDR3: CSAVGASGGTEAFF; DNA: TGCAGTGCAGTGGGTGCTAGCGGGGGCACTGAAGCTTTCTTT
D: .; size: .; J: TRBJ1-1; V: TRBV7-2; CDR3: CASSFLGRKNTEAFF; DNA: TGTGCCAGCAGCTTTCTGGGACGGAAGAACACTGAAGCTTTCTTT
D: .; size: many; J: TRBJ1-2; V: TRBV10-3; CDR3: CAISGQDYGYTF; DNA: TGTGCCATCAGTGGACAGGACTATGGCTACACCTTC
D: .; size: .; J: TRBJ1-1; V: TRBV7-2; CDR3: CASSLDMGLENTEAFF; DNA: TGTGCCAGCAGCTTAGATATGGGGCTAGAGAACACTGAAGCTTTCTTT
D: TRBD1; size: few; J: TRBJ2-1; V: TRBV2; CDR3: CASMGQGRNEQFF; DNA: TGTGCCAGCATGGGACAGGGAAGGAATGAGCAGTTCTTC
D: .; size: few; J: TRBJ1-4; V: TRBV30; CDR3: CAWSANSATNEKLFF; DNA: TGTGCCTGGAGTGCCAACAGCGCAACTAATGAAAAACTGTTTTTT
D: TRBD1; size: many; J: TRBJ1-1; V: TRBV29-1; CDR3: CSVGRAGGMNTEAFF; DNA: TGCAGCGTCGGGAGGGCAGGGGGCATGAACACTGAAGCTTTCTTT
D: .; size: few; J: TRBJ1-6; V: TRBV5-1; CDR3: CASSLTNRSSYNSPLHF; DNA: TGCGCCAGCAGCTTGACGAACAGGAGCTCCTATAATTCACCCCTCCACTTT
D: .; size: .; J: TRBJ1-5; V: TRBV6-5; CDR3: CASSELAGGQETQHF; DNA: TGTGCCAGCAGTGAACTAGCGGGAGGGCAAGAGACCCAGCATTTT
D: .; size: many; J: TRBJ1-1; V: TRBV20-1; CDR3: CSARAAGLKLNTEAFF; DNA: TGCAGTGCTAGAGCTGCGGGACTTAAACTGAACACTGAAGCTTTCTTT
D: .; size: .; J: TRBJ2-6; V: TRBV2; CDR3: CASSSRTPSGANVLTF; DNA: TGTGCCAGCAGTAGTCGGACACCATCTGGGGCCAACGTCCTGACTTTC
D: .; size: .; J: TRBJ2-1; V: TRBV10-3; CDR3: CAISAGNEQFF; DNA: TGTGCCATCAGCGCGGGGAATGAGCAGTTCTTC
D: TRBD1; size: many; J: TRBJ2-5; V: TRBV4-1; CDR3: CASNLPGTAMAQYF; DNA: TGCGCCAGCAACCTCCCCGGGACAGCCATGGCCCAGTACTTC
D: TRBD1; size: once; J: TRBJ2-6; V: TRBV15; CDR3: CATSRVSGQGASGANVLTF; DNA: TGTGCCACCAGCAGAGTGTCGGGACAGGGGGCCTCTGGGGCCAACGTCCTGACTTTC
D: TRBD1; size: .; J: TRBJ1-3; V: TRBV12-3/TRBV12-4; CDR3: CASSWAGGSGNTIYF; DNA: TGTGCCAGCAGTTGGGCAGGGGGCTCTGGAAACACCATATATTTT
D: .; size: once; J: TRBJ2-7; V: TRBV7-8; CDR3: CASSLMRDEQYF; DNA: TGTGCCAGCAGCTTGATGAGGGACGAGCAGTACTTC
D: .; size: .; J: TRBJ1-6; V: TRBV19; CDR3: CASSIASYNSPLHF; DNA: TGTGCCAGTAGTATAGCCTCCTATAATTCACCCCTCCACTTT
D: .; size: many; J: TRBJ2-5; V: TRBV20-1; CDR3: CSARGAQETQYF; DNA: TGCAGTGCTAGAGGGGCTCAAGAGACCCAGTACTTC
D: TRBD2; size: .; J: TRBJ2-7; V: TRBV10-3; CDR3: CAIGLERNNEQYF; DNA: TGTGCCATCGGACTAGAGAGGAACAATGAGCAGTACTTC
D: TRBD1; size: few; J: TRBJ2-6; V: TRBV15; CDR3: CATSRGTDRVGANVLTF; DNA: TGTGCCACCAGCAGAGGCACCGACAGGGTTGGGGCCAACGTCCTGACTTTC
D: .; size: many; J: TRBJ1-5; V: TRBV2; CDR3: CASKGGAGNQPQHF; DNA: TGTGCCAGCAAGGGGGGAGCGGGCAATCAACCCCAGCATTTT
D: TRBD1; size: .; J: TRBJ1-6; V: TRBV2; CDR3: CTSGGDRGEEENSPLHF; DNA: TGTACCAGCGGTGGTGACAGGGGAGAAGAGGAGAATTCACCCCTCCACTTT
D: .; size: many; J: TRBJ2-2; V: TRBV24-1; CDR3: CATSDNRAPNTGELFF; DNA: TGTGCCACCAGTGACAACAGGGCACCGAACACCGGGGAGCTGTTTTTT
D: TRBD2; size: .; J: TRBJ2-5; V: TRBV25-1; CDR3: CAPGLAGGETQYF; DNA: TGTGCTCCCGGACTAGCGGGCGGAGAGACCCAGTACTTC
D: .; size: many; J: TRBJ1-4; V: TRBV20-1; CDR3: CSAPGAEKLFF; DNA: TGCAGTGCCCCAGGGGCTGAAAAACTGTTTTTT
D: .; size: many; J: TRBJ1-2; V: TRBV6-5; CDR3: CASSYKGDYGYTF; DNA: TGTGCCAGCAGTTATAAGGGGGACTATGGCTACACCTTC
D: .; size: .; J: TRBJ1-2; V: TRBV5-1; CDR3: CASSSTPGGNYGYTF; DNA: TGCGCCAGCAGCTCGACTCCTGGGGGCAACTATGGCTACACCTTC
D: TRBD1; size: .; J: TRBJ1-5; V: TRBV29-1; CDR3: CSFAGTGDQPQHF; DNA: TGCAGCTTCGCCGGGACAGGGGATCAGCCCCAGCATTTT
D: .; size: many; J: TRBJ2-7; V: TRBV5-1; CDR3: CASSPRPRAYEQYF; DNA: TGCGCCAGCAGCCCCCGGCCCAGGGCCTACGAGCAGTACTTC
D: .; size: many; J: TRBJ2-5; V: TRBV6-1; CDR3: CASSEVAIRETQYF; DNA: TGTGCCAGCAGTGAAGTGGCCATTAGGGAGACCCAGTACTTC
D: TRBD1; size: many; J: TRBJ1-2; V: TRBV13; CDR3: CASSHLTGGDYGYTF; DNA: TGTGCCAGCAGCCACCTAACAGGGGGGGACTATGGCTACACCTTC
D: .; size: many; J: TRBJ1-2; V: TRBV5-6; CDR3: CASSEQGRGYTF; DNA: TGTGCCAGCAGCGAACAGGGTAGGGGCTACACCTTC
D: .; size: .; J: TRBJ1-6; V: TRBV2; CDR3: CASSEDLWDESSYNSPLHF; DNA: TGTGCCAGCAGTGAGGACCTGTGGGACGAGAGCTCCTATAATTCACCCCTCCACTTT
D: .; size: .; J: TRBJ1-1; V: TRBV2; CDR3: CASLGAGRTEAFF; DNA: TGTGCCAGCCTGGGGGCAGGGCGCACTGAAGCTTTCTTT
D: .; size: few; J: TRBJ1-5; V: TRBV6-1; CDR3: CASSEARGSAQPQHF; DNA: TGTGCCAGCAGTGAAGCGCGGGGATCTGCTCAGCCCCAGCATTTT
D: .; size: few; J: TRBJ2-7; V: TRBV27; CDR3: CASSARGWYEQYF; DNA: TGTGCCAGCAGTGCCCGTGGGTGGTACGAGCAGTACTTC
D: TRBD1; size: many; J: TRBJ2-7; V: TRBV7-9; CDR3: CASSFGQGNEQYF; DNA: TGTGCCAGCAGCTTCGGACAGGGCAACGAGCAGTACTTC
D: TRBD1; size: many; J: TRBJ1-1; V: TRBV10-3; CDR3: CATRTGTGGGEAFF; DNA: TGTGCCACACGTACGGGGACAGGGGGGGGTGAAGCTTTCTTT
D: .; size: .; J: TRBJ2-3; V: TRBV29-1; CDR3: CSVVDGWLFDTQYF; DNA: TGCAGCGTCGTTGACGGGTGGTTATTTGATACGCAGTATTTT
D: .; size: many; J: TRBJ2-2; V: TRBV24-1; CDR3: CATSGQLNTGELFF; DNA: TGTGCCACCAGTGGACAGCTCAACACCGGGGAGCTGTTTTTT
D: TRBD1; size: .; J: TRBJ1-1; V: TRBV29-1; CDR3: CSARQGGHTEAFF; DNA: TGCAGCGCTAGACAGGGGGGGCACACTGAAGCTTTCTTT
D: .; size: .; J: TRBJ2-7; V: TRBV18; CDR3: CASSPLGVNEQYF; DNA: TGTGCCAGCTCACCACTGGGAGTAAACGAGCAGTACTTC
D: TRBD1; size: few; J: TRBJ2-3; V: TRBV29-1; CDR3: CSVARTGLRDTQYF; DNA: TGCAGCGTTGCGCGGACAGGGTTGAGAGATACGCAGTATTTT
D: TRBD2; size: .; J: TRBJ2-7; V: TRBV19; CDR3: CASSQGTSGAHEQYF; DNA: TGTGCCAGTAGTCAAGGGACTAGCGGGGCCCACGAGCAGTACTTC
D: .; size: .; J: TRBJ2-5; V: TRBV11-3; CDR3: CASTFQGTQETQYF; DNA: TGTGCCAGCACCTTCCAGGGAACCCAAGAGACCCAGTACTTC
D: .; size: many; J: TRBJ1-1; V: TRBV18; CDR3: CASSRTDMNTEAFF; DNA: TGTGCCAGCTCGCGGACAGACATGAACACTGAAGCTTTCTTT
D: .; size: many; J: TRBJ2-2; V: TRBV2; CDR3: CASSVGLPIAGELFF; DNA: TGTGCCAGCAGTGTAGGTCTGCCCATTGCCGGGGAGCTGTTTTTT
D: TRBD1; size: .; J: TRBJ2-7; V: TRBV7-9; CDR3: CASSSRDRKYEQYF; DNA: TGTGCCAGCAGCTCCCGGGACAGGAAGTACGAGCAGTACTTC